This entry features one T cell receptor (beta chain) sequence. As yet, its antigen is unknown. Trimming removed 0 bases at V and 1 base at J, with 10 bases between. CDR3 length equals 14 residues. CDR1 SQVTM and CDR2 ANQGSEA come from the germline V gene. The PCR ran on 60 Vbeta and 13 Jbeta primers. Here immunoSEQ multiplex PCR was the method, and the copy in TCRdb shows in-frame clones only, minus some. The sample lists over 110,000 clones; 78% were seen once. These data are taken from a study of cytomegalovirus exposure and HLA in healthy donors. Study-level results: Reports indicate that TCR beta sequences accurately predicted the HLA-A and HLA-B alleles of most subjects.

Sequences were obtained from PBMCs. The receptor comes from a woman in her 40s in good health and CMV-seropositive. The chain recombines TRBV29-1 with TRBJ2-7; possible D gene TRBD1, 6 bases. Here the CDR3 DNA reads TGCAGCGTTGAAGAACAGGGAAGGTCCTACGAGCAGTACTTC. Its translation is CSVEEQGRSYEQYF.